Sequencing of this T cell receptor (beta chain) was carried out in a study of T cells in Graves' hyperthyroidism and ophthalmopathy. Study details: Specimen type is peripheral blood, collected at initial diagnosis prior to any treatment.

RNA transcripts were the template for amplifying TCR beta CDR3 regions. Initially, a first-round RT-PCR of the TCR CDR3 employed the HTBI primer set. One entry per CDR3 protein results from TCRdb running MiXCR on the multiplex PCR reads. The sample gives some 300,000 distinct CDR3 sequences, roughly an eighth of which show up once; 7.9% is in the top ten. CDR3 length: 17 amino acids. The V gene's germline CDR1 is DFQATT and CDR2 SNEGSKA (reference sequence). After removal of 0 bases from V and 4 bases from J, the junction contained 9 bases not matched to a gene. The V call is TRBV20-1, the J call TRBJ1-5; 10 positions match TRBD1. The TCR originated in a woman aged 40 to 49 with Graves' hyperthyroidism. Sequencing used blood. In nucleotides, the CDR3 is TGCAGTGCTAGAGAGGGCCTGGGACAGGGGAGGAATCAGCCCCAGCATTTT. Protein product: CSAREGLGQGRNQPQHF.